This TCR beta chain was documented in a study of control samples from healthy donors and cancer patients. This clone was seen only once. Profiling relied on immunoSEQ multiplex PCR, and the TCRdb table lists in-frame clones only, not all of them. In the table there are about 180,000 clones, more than 85% of which are singletons. The germline V gene has CDR1 MNHEY and CDR2 SVGAGI. The CDR3 has 14 amino acids. Trimming at V came to 7 bases and at J to 2 bases, leaving 2 bases not matched to a gene. The receptor's source is a woman in her forties in good health. The rearrangement joins TRBV6-5 to TRBJ2-6; TRBD1 aligns across 7 bases. Sequencing was performed on blood. The CDR3 region is CASTQGAGANVLTF. In DNA, the CDR3 is TGTGCCAGCACGCAGGGGGCTGGGGCCAACGTCCTGACTTTC.